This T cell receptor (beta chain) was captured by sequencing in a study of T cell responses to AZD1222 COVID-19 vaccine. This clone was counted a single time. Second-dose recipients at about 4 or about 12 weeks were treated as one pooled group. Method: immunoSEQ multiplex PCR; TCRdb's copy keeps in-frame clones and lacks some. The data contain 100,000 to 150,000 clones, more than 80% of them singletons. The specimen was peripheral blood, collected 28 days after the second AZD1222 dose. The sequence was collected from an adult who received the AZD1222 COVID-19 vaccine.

The CDR3, as DNA: TGTGCCAGCAGTTCCTCCAGCGGCCCCTACAATGAGCAGTTCTTC. As protein: CASSSSSGPYNEQFF. The chain uses TRBV6-5 and TRBJ2-1; D is possibly TRBD2 (5 bases). Trimming took off 4 bases at V and 2 bases at J, with 12 bases between the two ends. This CDR3 contains 15 residues. Germline CDR1 reads MNHEY; CDR2 reads SVGAGI.